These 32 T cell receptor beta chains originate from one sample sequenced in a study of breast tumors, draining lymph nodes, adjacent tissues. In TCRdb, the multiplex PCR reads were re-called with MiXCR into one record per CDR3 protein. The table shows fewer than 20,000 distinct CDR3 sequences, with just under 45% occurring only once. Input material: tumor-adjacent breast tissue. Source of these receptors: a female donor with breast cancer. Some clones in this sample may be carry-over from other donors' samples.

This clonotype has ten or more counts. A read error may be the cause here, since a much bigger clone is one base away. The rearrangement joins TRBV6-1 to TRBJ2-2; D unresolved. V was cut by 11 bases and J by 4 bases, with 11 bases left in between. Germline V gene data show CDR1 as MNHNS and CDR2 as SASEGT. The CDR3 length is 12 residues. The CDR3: CAATLGTGELFF. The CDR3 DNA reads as TGTGCCGCAACGCTAGGCACCGGGGAGCTGTTTTTT.

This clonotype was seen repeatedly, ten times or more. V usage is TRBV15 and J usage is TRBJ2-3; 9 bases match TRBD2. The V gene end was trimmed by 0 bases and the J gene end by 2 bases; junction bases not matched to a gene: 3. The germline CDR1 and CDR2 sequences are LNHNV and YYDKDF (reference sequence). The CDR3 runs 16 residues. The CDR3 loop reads CATSREGGGATDTQYF. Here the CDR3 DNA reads TGTGCCACCAGCAGAGAAGGCGGGGGGGCCACAGATACGCAGTATTTT.

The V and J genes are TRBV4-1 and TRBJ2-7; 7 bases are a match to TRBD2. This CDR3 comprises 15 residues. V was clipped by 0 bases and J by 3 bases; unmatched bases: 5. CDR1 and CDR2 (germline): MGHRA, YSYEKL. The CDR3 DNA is TGCGCCAGCAGCCAAGATCGGGCTAGCGGCTACGAGCAGTACTTC. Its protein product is CASSQDRASGYEQYF.

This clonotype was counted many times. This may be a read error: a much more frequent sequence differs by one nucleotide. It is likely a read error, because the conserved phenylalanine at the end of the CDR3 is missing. CDR3 bases: TGTGCCAGTAGTATAGTTAGGGTTCCCTCCTACAATGAGCAGTTCTCC. As protein: CASSIVRVPSYNEQFS. The chain is built from TRBV19 and TRBJ2-1; D is undetermined. The length of the CDR3 is 16 residues. Trimming removed 1 base from V and 0 bases from J, with 10 bases in between. The germline V gene encodes CDR1 LNHDA and CDR2 SQIVND (reference sequence).

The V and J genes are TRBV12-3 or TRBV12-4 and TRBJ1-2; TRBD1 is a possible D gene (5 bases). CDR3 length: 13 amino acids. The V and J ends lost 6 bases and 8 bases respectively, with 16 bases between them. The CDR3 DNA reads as TGTGCCAGCAGCCCCCCCGCCAGGGCCGGCTACACCTTC. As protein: CASSPPARAGYTF.

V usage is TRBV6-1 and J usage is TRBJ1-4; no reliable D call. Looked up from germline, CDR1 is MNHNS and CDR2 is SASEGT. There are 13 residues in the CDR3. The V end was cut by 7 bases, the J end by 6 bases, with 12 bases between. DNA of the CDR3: TGTGCCAGCACGGACTCACTTTATGAAAAACTGTTTTTT. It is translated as CASTDSLYEKLFF.

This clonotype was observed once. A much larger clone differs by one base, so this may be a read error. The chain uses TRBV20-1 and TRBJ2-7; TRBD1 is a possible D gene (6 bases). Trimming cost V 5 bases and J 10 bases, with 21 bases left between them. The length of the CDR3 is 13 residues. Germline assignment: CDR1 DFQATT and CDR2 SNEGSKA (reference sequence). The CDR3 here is CSAVDSSDGIQYF. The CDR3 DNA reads TGCAGTGCTGTGGACAGCTCGGACGGCATACAGTACTTC.

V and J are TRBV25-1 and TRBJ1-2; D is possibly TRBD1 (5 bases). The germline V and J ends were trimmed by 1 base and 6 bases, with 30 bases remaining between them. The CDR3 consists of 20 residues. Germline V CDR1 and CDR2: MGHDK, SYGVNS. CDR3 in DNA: TGTGCCAGCAGTGAATCGGGGCCGGGGTCAAAAAAAAACCACTTTGATGGCTACACCTTC. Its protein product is CASSESGPGSKKNHFDGYTF.

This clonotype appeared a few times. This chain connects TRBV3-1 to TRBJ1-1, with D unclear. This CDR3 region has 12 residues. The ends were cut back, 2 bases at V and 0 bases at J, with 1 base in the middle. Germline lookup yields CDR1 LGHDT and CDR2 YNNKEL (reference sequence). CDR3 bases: TGTGCCAGCAGCCAATTGAACACTGAAGCTTTCTTT. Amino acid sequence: CASSQLNTEAFF.

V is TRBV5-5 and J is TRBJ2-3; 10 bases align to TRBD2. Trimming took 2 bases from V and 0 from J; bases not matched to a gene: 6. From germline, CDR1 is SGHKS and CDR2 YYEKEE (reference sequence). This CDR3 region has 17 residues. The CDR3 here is CASSFFLAGDSTDTQYF. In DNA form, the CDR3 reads TGTGCCAGCAGCTTTTTTCTAGCGGGGGACAGCACAGATACGCAGTATTTT.

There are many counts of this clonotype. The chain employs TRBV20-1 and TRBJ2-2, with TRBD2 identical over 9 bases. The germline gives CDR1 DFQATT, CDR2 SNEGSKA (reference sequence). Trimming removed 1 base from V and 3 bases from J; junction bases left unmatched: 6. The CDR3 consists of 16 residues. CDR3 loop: CSARGRLAEHTGELFF. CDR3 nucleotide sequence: TGCAGTGCTAGAGGGAGACTAGCGGAGCACACCGGGGAGCTGTTTTTT.

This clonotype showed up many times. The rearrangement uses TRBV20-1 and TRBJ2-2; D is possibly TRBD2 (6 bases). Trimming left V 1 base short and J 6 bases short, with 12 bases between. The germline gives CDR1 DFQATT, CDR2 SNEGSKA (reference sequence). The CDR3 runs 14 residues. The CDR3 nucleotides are TGCAGTGCTAGAGGCCCCACGGGGGCCGGGGAGCTGTTTTTT. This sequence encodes CSARGPTGAGELFF.

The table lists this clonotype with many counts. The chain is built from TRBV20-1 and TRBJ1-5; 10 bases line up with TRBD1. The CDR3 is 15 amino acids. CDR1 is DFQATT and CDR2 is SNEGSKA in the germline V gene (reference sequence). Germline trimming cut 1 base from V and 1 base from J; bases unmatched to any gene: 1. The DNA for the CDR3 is TGCAGTGCTAGAGCGGGACAGGGGAGCAATCAGCCCCAGCATTTT. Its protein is CSARAGQGSNQPQHF.

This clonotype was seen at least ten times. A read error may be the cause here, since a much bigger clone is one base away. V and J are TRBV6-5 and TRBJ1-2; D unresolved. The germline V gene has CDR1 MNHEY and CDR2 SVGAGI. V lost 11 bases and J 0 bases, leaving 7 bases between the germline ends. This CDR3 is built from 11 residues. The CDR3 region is CAVEPNYGYTF. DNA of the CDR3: TGTGCCGTCGAGCCTAACTATGGCTACACCTTC.

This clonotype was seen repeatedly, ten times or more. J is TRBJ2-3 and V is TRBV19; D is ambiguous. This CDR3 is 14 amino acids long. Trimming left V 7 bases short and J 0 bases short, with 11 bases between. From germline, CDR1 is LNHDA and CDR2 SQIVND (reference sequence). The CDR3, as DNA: TGTGCCAGTAAATCCACAGTTAGCACAGATACGCAGTATTTT. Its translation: CASKSTVSTDTQYF. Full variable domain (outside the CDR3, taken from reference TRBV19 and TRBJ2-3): DGGITQSPKYLFRKEGQNVTLSCEQNLNHDAMYWYRQDPGQGLRLIYYSQIVNDFQKGDIAEGYSVSREKKESFPLTVTSAQKNPTAFYLCASKSTVSTDTQYFGPGTRLTVL.

The CDR3 coding sequence is TGTGCCAGCAGTTACAGGGGCGGGGTGGGAAATTCACCCCTCCACTTT. This gives the protein CASSYRGGVGNSPLHF. The rearrangement uses TRBV6-6 and TRBJ1-6; D perhaps matches TRBD1 (5 bases). The CDR3 loop spans 16 amino acids. Germline V CDR1 and CDR2: MNHNY, SVGAGI (reference sequence). V shed 2 bases and J shed 7 bases, with 15 bases lying between them.

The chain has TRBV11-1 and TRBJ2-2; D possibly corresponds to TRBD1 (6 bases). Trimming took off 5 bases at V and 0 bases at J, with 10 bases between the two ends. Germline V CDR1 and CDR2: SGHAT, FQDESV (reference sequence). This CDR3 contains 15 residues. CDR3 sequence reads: CASSLGQTNTGELFF. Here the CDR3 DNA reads TGTGCCAGCAGCCTCGGACAGACGAACACCGGGGAGCTGTTTTTT.

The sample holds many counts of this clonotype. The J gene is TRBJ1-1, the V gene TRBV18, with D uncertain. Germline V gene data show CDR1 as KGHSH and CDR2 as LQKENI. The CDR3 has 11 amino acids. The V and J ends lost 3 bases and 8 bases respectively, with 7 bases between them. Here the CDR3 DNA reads TGTGCCAGCTCACCTGGACGGGAAGCTTTCTTT. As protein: CASSPGREAFF.

The CDR3 coding sequence is TGCGCCAGCAGCCTTGACCGGACAGGGGACGGCTACACCTTC. Its translation is CASSLDRTGDGYTF. The chain links TRBV5-1 to TRBJ1-2; TRBD1 matches 9 bases. The CDR3 extends over 14 amino acids. V gave up 4 bases and J gave up 8 bases; unmatched junction bases: 9. The germline gives CDR1 SGHRS, CDR2 YFSETQ.

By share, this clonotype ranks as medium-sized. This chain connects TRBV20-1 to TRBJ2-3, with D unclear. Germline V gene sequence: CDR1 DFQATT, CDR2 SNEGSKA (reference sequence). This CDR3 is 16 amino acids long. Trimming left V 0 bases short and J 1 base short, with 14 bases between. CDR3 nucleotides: TGCAGTGCTAGAGAAGACTTAAACAGCCGCACAGATACGCAGTATTTT. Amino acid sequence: CSAREDLNSRTDTQYF.

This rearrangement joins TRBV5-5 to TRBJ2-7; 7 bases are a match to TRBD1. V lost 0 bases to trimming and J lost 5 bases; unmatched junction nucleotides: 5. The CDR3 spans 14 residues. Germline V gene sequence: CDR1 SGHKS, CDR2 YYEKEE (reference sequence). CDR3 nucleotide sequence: TGTGCCAGCAGCTTGGTAGGGGGCAAGGACGAGCAGTACTTC. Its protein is CASSLVGGKDEQYF. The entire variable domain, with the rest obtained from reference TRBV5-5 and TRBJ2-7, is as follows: DAGVTQSPTHLIKTRGQQVTLRCSPISGHKSVSWYQQVLGQGPQFIFQYYEKEERGRGNFPDRFSARQFPNYSSELNVNALLLGDSALYLCASSLVGGKDEQYFGPGTRLTVT.

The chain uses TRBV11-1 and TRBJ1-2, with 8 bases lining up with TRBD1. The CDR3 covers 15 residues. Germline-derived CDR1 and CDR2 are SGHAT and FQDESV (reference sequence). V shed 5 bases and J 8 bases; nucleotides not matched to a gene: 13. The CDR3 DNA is TGTGCCAGCAGCCTCAGACACACAGGGGGTGGCGGCTACACCTTC. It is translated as CASSLRHTGGGGYTF.

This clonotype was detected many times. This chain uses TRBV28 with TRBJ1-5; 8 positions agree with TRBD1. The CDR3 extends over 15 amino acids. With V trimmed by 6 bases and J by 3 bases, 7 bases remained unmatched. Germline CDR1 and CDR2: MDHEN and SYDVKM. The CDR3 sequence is CASRTDRGNNQPQHF. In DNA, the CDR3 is TGTGCCAGCAGGACCGACAGGGGCAACAATCAGCCCCAGCATTTT. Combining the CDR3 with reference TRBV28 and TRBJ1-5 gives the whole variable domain DVKVTQSSRYLVKRTGEKVFLECVQDMDHENMFWYRQDPGLGLRLIYFSYDVKMKEKGDIPEGYSVSREKKERFSLILESASTNQTSMYLCASRTDRGNNQPQHFGDGTRLSIL.

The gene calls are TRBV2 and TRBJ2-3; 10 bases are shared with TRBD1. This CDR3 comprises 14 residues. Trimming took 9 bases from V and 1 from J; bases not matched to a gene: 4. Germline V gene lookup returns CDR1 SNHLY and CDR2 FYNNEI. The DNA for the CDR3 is TGTGCCAGGCGGGACAGGGGCGGCACAGATACGCAGTATTTT. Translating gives CARRDRGGTDTQYF.

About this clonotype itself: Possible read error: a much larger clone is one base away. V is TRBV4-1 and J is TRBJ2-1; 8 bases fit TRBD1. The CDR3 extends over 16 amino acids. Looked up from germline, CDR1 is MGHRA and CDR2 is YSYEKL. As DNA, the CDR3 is TGCGCCAGCAGCCAAGGGTGGACAGGGCTTTACAGTGAGCAGTTCTTC. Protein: CASSQGWTGLYSEQFF.

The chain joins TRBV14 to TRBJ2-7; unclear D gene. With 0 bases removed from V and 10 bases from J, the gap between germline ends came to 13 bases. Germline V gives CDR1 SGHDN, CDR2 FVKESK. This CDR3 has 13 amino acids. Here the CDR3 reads CASSQELDTTQYF. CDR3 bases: TGTGCCAGCAGCCAAGAGTTAGACACCACCCAGTACTTC. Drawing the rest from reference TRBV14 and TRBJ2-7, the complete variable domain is EAGVTQFPSHSVIEKGQTVTLRCDPISGHDNLYWYRRVMGKEIKFLLHFVKESKQDESGMPNNRFLAERTGGTYSTLKVQPAELEDSGVYFCASSQELDTTQYFGPGTRLTVT.

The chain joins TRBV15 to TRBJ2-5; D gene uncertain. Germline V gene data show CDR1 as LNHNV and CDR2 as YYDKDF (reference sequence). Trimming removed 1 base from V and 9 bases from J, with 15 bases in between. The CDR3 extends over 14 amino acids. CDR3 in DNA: TGTGCCACCAGCAGAGTTGGGATGGGCGAGGCCCAGTACTTC. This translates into CATSRVGMGEAQYF. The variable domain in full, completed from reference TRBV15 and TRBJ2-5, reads DAMVIQNPRYQVTQFGKPVTLSCSQTLNHNVMYWYQQKSSQAPKLLFHYYDKDFNNEADTPDNFQSRRPNTSFCFLDIRSPGLGDTAMYLCATSRVGMGEAQYFGPGTRLLVL.

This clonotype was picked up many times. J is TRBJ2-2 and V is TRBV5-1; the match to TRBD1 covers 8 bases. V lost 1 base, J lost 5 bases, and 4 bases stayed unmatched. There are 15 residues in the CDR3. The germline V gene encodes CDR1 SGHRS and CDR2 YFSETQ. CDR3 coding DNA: TGCGCCAGCAGCTTGACAGGGGGTGTGACCGGGGAGCTGTTTTTT. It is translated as CASSLTGGVTGELFF.

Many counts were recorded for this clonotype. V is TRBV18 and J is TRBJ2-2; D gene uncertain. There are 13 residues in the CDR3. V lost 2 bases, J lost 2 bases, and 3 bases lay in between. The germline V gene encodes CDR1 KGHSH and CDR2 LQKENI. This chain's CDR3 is CASSPSNTGELFF. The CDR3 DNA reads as TGTGCCAGCTCACCATCTAACACCGGGGAGCTGTTTTTT.

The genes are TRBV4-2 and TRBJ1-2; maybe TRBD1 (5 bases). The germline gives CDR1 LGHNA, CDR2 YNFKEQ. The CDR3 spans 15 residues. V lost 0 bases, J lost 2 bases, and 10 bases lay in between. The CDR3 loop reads CASSQDLGENYGYTF. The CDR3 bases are TGTGCCAGCAGCCAAGATTTAGGGGAAAACTATGGCTACACCTTC.

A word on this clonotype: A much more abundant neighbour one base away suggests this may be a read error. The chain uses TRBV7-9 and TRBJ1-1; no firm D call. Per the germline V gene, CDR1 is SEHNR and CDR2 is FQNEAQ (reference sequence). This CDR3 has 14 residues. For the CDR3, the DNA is TGTGCCAGCAGCTTAGTCGTACCGAACACTGGAGCTTTCTTT. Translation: CASSLVVPNTGAFF.

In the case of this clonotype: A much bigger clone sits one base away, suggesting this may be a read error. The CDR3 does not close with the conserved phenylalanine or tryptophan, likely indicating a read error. This CDR3 is CASSPGGGGQGTEAFL. DNA for the CDR3: TGTGCCAGCAGCCCCGGGGGCGGGGGGCAGGGTACTGAAGCTTTCCTT. This sequence joins TRBV7-9 and TRBJ1-1; weak D call: TRBD1 (6 bases). The germline V and J ends were trimmed by 5 bases and 5 bases, with 21 bases remaining between them. Germline V gene sequence: CDR1 SEHNR, CDR2 FQNEAQ (reference sequence). The CDR3 sequence is 16 residues long.